The TCR beta chain under discussion was sequenced for a study of blood T cell repertoires in COVID-19. Study as a whole: From the United States, Italy and Spain came samples of acute and convalescent COVID-19. From T cells, B-cell-depleted T cells, or PBMCs came the material, which was cDNA or gDNA.

Per the original data handling: Quantification of nucleated cells was approximated via reference gene primer amplification. Using immunoSEQ multiplex PCR, the repertoire was profiled, and TCRdb retains in-frame clones only, with some absent. That table supplies the V and J calls and clone size; D and trimming were determined from the DNA. The sample has tens of thousands of clones, around 88% seen once. V shed 4 bases and J 0 bases; nucleotides not matched to a gene: 14. Germline values: CDR1 LGHDT, CDR2 YNNKEL (reference sequence). The CDR3 covers 18 residues. This receptor was taken from an elderly woman with acute or convalescent COVID-19. Sample: peripheral blood. The V gene is TRBV3-1 (or the pseudogene TRBV3-2), the J gene TRBJ1-1, with 7 bases lining up with TRBD1. As DNA, the CDR3 is TGTGCCAGCAGCCGTTCAGGGACAGCAAGATTTATGAACACTGAAGCTTTCTTT. Translation gives CASSRSGTARFMNTEAFF.